This section outlines one TCR beta chain sequence together with its context. Antigen specificity is unknown. The sample originates from a study of shared clonotypes between healthy human individuals. Trimming removed 6 bases from V and 10 bases from J, with 22 bases in between. The CDR3 consists of 14 residues. Looked up from germline, CDR1 is LNHDA and CDR2 is SQIVND (reference sequence). Study observations and caveats: The diversity represented, both genetic and in exposure history, was limited by few donors.

Nashville, Tennessee was home to all donors, each a Caucasian adult. The test was conducted at deep level. Generated by immunoSEQ multiplex PCR, the TCRdb table keeps only in-frame clones and is missing some. The top ten hold 0.7% to 0.95% of the sample, which has around 990,000 clones, around three quarters seen once. Sequences were obtained from memory CD4+ T cells from PBMCs. As for subset: CD45RA-negative fraction. The sequence was collected from a man between 18 and 29 years old in good health. Some clones in this sample may be carry-over from other donors' samples. The chain joins TRBV19 to TRBJ2-7; D assignment may be TRBD1 or TRBD2 (6 bases each). The CDR3, as DNA: TGTGCCAGTAGAGGGGGGACACTGGCTACGAACCAGTACTTC. Protein product: CASRGGTLATNQYF.